This TCR beta chain was captured in a study of blood T cell repertoires in COVID-19. Germline lookup yields CDR1 SGDLS and CDR2 YYNGEE. The V and J ends lost 2 bases and 6 bases, in that order; junction bases with no gene match: 3. CDR3 length: 14 residues. Individuals aged about 18 to 100 years were recruited from fewer than 25 US areas. Source study methods: The assay estimated nucleated cells by amplifying reference gene primers. Data came from immunoSEQ multiplex PCR; TCRdb stores just in-frame clones and leaves some out. V and J calls and clone size come straight from that table; D and trimming were deduced from the DNA. The sample includes roughly 400,000 clones, roughly 89% of them seen just once.

The origin of this receptor is a woman aged 50 to 65 who had recovered from COVID-19. Sequencing was done on a sample of PBMCs or T cells enriched from blood (not recorded which). This chain joins TRBV9 and TRBJ2-2; 8 nucleotides line up with TRBD2. CDR3 region: CASSVGGAAGELFF. In DNA form, the CDR3 reads TGTGCCAGCAGCGTCGGGGGGGCCGCCGGGGAGCTGTTTTTT.